Shown below are 22 T cell receptor beta chains from a single sample sequenced in a study of early T cells in non-severe SARS-CoV-2 infection listed by TCRdb under 2021. To prepare the library, 5' RACE was applied. The sample was run on a NextSeq 500. TCRdb cleaned the public reads at Q25 with fastp, built clones with MiXCR and kept in-frame beta chains. Rows with a matching CDR3 protein are joined into one entry that keeps the most common DNA and genes. In all, the sample holds 26,000 or so distinct CDR3 sequences, and about 5.1% of those were seen once. The top ten constitute under 4.5% of the sample. The sample comprised whole blood. These receptors were collected from an adult who was a healthcare worker with PCR-confirmed SARS-CoV-2 infection or an uninfected control (not recorded which).

The table lists this clonotype with many counts. The V call is TRBV29-1, the J call TRBJ2-5; D not certain. V was shortened by 8 bases and J by 0 bases, with 16 bases between the two germline ends. The CDR3 is 14 residues long. From germline, CDR1 is SQVTM and CDR2 ANQGSEA. The CDR3 DNA follows: TGCAGCACCCCTCCCGGGTCGTACCAAGAGACCCAGTACTTC. Protein: CSTPPGSYQETQYF. The full variable domain, with the rest looked up from reference TRBV29-1 and TRBJ2-5, is SAVISQKPSRDICQRGTSLTIQCQVDSQVTMMFWYRQQPGQSLTLIATANQGSEATYESGFVIDKFPISRPNLTFSTLTVSNMSPEDSSIYLCSTPPGSYQETQYFGPGTRLLVL.

This clonotype was detected ten times or more. The rearrangement uses TRBV5-1 and TRBJ1-5; D gene unclear. V was pared by 0 bases and J by 6 bases, with 7 bases between. Germline V gene lookup returns CDR1 SGHRS and CDR2 YFSETQ. The CDR3 is 13 residues long. CDR3 sequence (DNA): TGCGCCAGCAGCTTGGAAGGGCCTCAGCCCCAGCATTTT. Protein: CASSLEGPQPQHF.

This clonotype was observed a handful of times. In DNA, the CDR3 is TGTGCCAGCAGCCCAATCAGATCCGGGACAGCAAACACTGAAGCTTTCTTT. This sequence encodes CASSPIRSGTANTEAFF. This chain links TRBV6-2 or TRBV6-3 with TRBJ1-1; 7 bases are a match to TRBD1. The length of the CDR3 is 17 residues. Trimming at V came to 6 bases and at J to 2 bases, leaving 15 bases not matched to a gene. Germline-derived CDR1 and CDR2 are MNHEY and SVGEGT.

This clonotype was observed many times. The chain joins TRBV5-5 to TRBJ2-3; no firm D call. V was cut by 0 bases and J by 1 base, with 15 bases left in between. This CDR3 region has 17 residues. Looked up from germline, CDR1 is SGHKS and CDR2 is YYEKEE (reference sequence). As DNA, the CDR3 is TGTGCCAGCAGCTTGGCAGGACCTCAGACGGGCACAGATACGCAGTATTTT. It translates to CASSLAGPQTGTDTQYF.

CDR3 in amino acids: CASSQGGHSNQPQHF. CDR3 DNA: TGTGCCAGCAGCCAAGGGGGACACTCCAATCAGCCCCAGCATTTT. The chain has TRBV7-9 and TRBJ1-5; perhaps TRBD1 as D (6 bases). V was cut by 5 bases and J by 3 bases, with 14 bases left in between. CDR1 and CDR2 (germline): SEHNR, FQNEAQ (reference sequence). The CDR3 contains 15 residues.

This clonotype was seen repeatedly, ten times or more. This chain links TRBV7-9 with TRBJ2-5, with 7 positions matching TRBD2. V was clipped by 0 bases and J by 2 bases; unmatched bases: 0. This CDR3 region has 14 residues. Germline values: CDR1 SEHNR, CDR2 FQNEAQ (reference sequence). This CDR3 reads CASSLAGGQETQYF. The CDR3 region has the DNA TGTGCCAGCAGCTTAGCGGGGGGGCAAGAGACCCAGTACTTC.

This clonotype appeared a few times. This rearrangement joins TRBV7-9 to TRBJ1-1; D is unresolved. CDR3 length: 12 residues. The V gene lost 2 bases and the J gene lost 11 bases, with 12 bases spanning the gap. Germline V gene lookup returns CDR1 SEHNR and CDR2 FQNEAQ (reference sequence). CDR3 DNA sequence: TGTGCCAGCAGCTTAACGGACCAACGGGCTTTCTTT. This gives the protein CASSLTDQRAFF.

This clonotype was picked up many times. The rearrangement joins TRBV9 to TRBJ2-3; TRBD1 aligns across 7 bases. Germline CDR1 SGDLS, CDR2 YYNGEE. V lost 3 bases and J lost 4; bases outside the gene matches: 8. The CDR3 contains 15 residues. CDR3 DNA sequence: TGTGCCAGCAGCGGACAGGGACGGCTGGCAGATACGCAGTATTTT. This translates into CASSGQGRLADTQYF.

This clonotype was seen a few times. The junction and the germline gene differ at one end; a read error may be behind it. The CDR3 reads CSAPTQTGFDGYAF. In DNA form, the CDR3 reads TGCAGTGCACCTACGCAGACAGGTTTCGATGGCTACGCCTTC. The chain recombines TRBV20-1 with TRBJ1-2, with a tentative D call TRBD1 (6 bases). In germline, CDR1 is DFQATT, CDR2 SNEGSKA (reference sequence). The CDR3 extends over 14 amino acids.

By share of the sample, this clonotype is medium-sized. This chain joins TRBV6-6 and TRBJ2-7, with D perhaps given as TRBD1 or TRBD2 (5 bases each). CDR1 is MNHNY and CDR2 is SVGAGI in the germline V gene (reference sequence). V lost 5 bases and J lost 0, with 23 bases in between. The CDR3 extends over 18 amino acids. The CDR3 nucleotides read TGTGCCAGCAGTCCCGAGATTAGTATGGCAGGGAGCTCCTACGAGCAGTACTTC. Its translation: CASSPEISMAGSSYEQYF.

This clonotype came up many times. The chain employs TRBV12-3 or TRBV12-4 and TRBJ2-1, with D possibly being TRBD1 (5 bases). This CDR3 has 14 residues. Trimming left V 7 bases short and J 3 bases short, with 13 bases between. This CDR3 reads CASTLDSSYNEQFF. As DNA, the CDR3 is TGTGCCAGCACCCTTGACAGTAGCTACAATGAGCAGTTCTTC.

This clonotype has ten or more counts. The chain couples TRBV6-1 to TRBJ2-1; no definite D call. Looked up from germline, CDR1 is MNHNS and CDR2 is SASEGT. The CDR3 extends over 14 amino acids. Trimming removed 0 bases at V and 4 bases at J, with 7 bases between. The DNA of the CDR3 is TGTGCCAGCAGTGAAGCGGTTCGATACAATGAGCAGTTCTTC. Translated, it gives CASSEAVRYNEQFF.

This clonotype was detected a few times. The chain employs TRBV11-2 and TRBJ1-2; the D gene is possibly TRBD1 (5 bases). The CDR3 covers 13 residues. Per germline, CDR1 SGHAT and CDR2 FQNNGV. V shed 5 bases and J shed 4 bases, with 11 bases lying between them. The CDR3 DNA sequence: TGTGCCAGCAGCGTGGGGGGACGCTATGGCTACACCTTC. Protein: CASSVGGRYGYTF.

The table lists this clonotype with a few counts. J is TRBJ2-7 and V is TRBV5-1; D is possibly TRBD1 (6 bases). Germline CDR1 is SGHRS and CDR2 is YFSETQ. The CDR3 totals 14 residues. The V end was cut by 2 bases, the J end by 4 bases, with 13 bases between. This chain's CDR3 is CASSLDRPSYEQYF. CDR3 nucleotides: TGCGCCAGCAGCTTAGACAGGCCATCGTACGAGCAGTACTTC. Full variable domain (rest looked up from reference TRBV5-1 and TRBJ2-7): KAGVTQTPRYLIKTRGQQVTLSCSPISGHRSVSWYQQTPGQGLQFLFEYFSETQRNKGNFPGRFSGRQFSNSRSEMNVSTLELGDSALYLCASSLDRPSYEQYFGPGTRLTVT.

This clonotype was counted ten times or more. The CDR3 loop is CASSPLPQGQDEQYF. The CDR3 nucleotides are TGTGCCAGCAGCCCGCTGCCCCAAGGACAGGACGAGCAGTACTTC. The V and J genes are TRBV4-2 and TRBJ2-7; 7 positions agree with TRBD1. Germline CDR1 LGHNA, CDR2 YNFKEQ. The CDR3 spans 15 residues. V shed 4 bases, J shed 5 bases, and the junction held 11 bases outside the gene matches.

The table lists this clonotype with many counts. The chain carries TRBV7-3 and TRBJ1-2; 9 positions agree with TRBD1. The germline V gene encodes CDR1 SGHTA and CDR2 FQGTGA. The CDR3 consists of 14 residues. V trimming: 2 bases; J trimming: 7 bases; junction bases outside the gene matches: 5. In DNA form, the CDR3 reads TGTGCCAGCAGCTTAGAGGGACAGGGAGGTGGCTACACCTTC. The encoded protein is CASSLEGQGGGYTF.

The V gene is TRBV29-1, the J gene TRBJ2-1; TRBD2 matches at 9 bases. The CDR3 covers 12 residues. With V trimmed by 4 bases and J by 9 bases, 4 bases remained unmatched. Germline CDR1 is SQVTM and CDR2 is ANQGSEA. In nucleotides, the CDR3 is TGCAGCGTTGTCCTAGCGGGGTCTGAGCAGTTCTTC. Translating gives CSVVLAGSEQFF.

The genes are TRBV11-3 and TRBJ2-7; tentatively, D is TRBD1 (5 bases). The CDR3 is 14 residues long. Germline V gene data show CDR1 as SGHNT and CDR2 as YENEEA. The V gene lost 3 bases and the J gene lost 5 bases, with 14 bases spanning the gap. CDR3 amino acids: CASSFGRGQDEQYF. CDR3 nucleotides: TGTGCCAGCAGCTTTGGAAGGGGTCAGGACGAGCAGTACTTC. The complete variable domain, with remaining parts taken from reference TRBV11-3 and TRBJ2-7, reads EAGVVQSPRYKIIEKKQPVAFWCNPISGHNTLYWYLQNLGQGPELLIRYENEEAVDDSQLPKDRFSAERLKGVDSTLKIQPAELGDSAVYLCASSFGRGQDEQYFGPGTRLTVT.

This clonotype has ten or more counts. The CDR3 is CASSTRLAGVEQYF. For the CDR3, the DNA is TGTGCCAGTAGTACTCGACTAGCGGGGGTCGAGCAGTACTTC. V and J are TRBV19 and TRBJ2-7; TRBD2 aligns across 12 bases. Per germline, CDR1 LNHDA and CDR2 SQIVND (reference sequence). J lost 6 bases, V lost 4 bases, and 4 bases had no gene match. The CDR3 is 14 residues long.

This clonotype was counted many times. The chain joins TRBV15 to TRBJ2-5; TRBD2 aligns across 13 bases. The germline gives CDR1 LNHNV, CDR2 YYDKDF (reference sequence). The CDR3 covers 18 residues. V was pared by 1 base and J by 2 bases, with 7 bases of the junction left unmatched. This CDR3 reads CATSRGAKGLAGQETQYF. In DNA form, the CDR3 reads TGTGCCACCAGCAGAGGAGCGAAGGGACTAGCGGGACAAGAGACCCAGTACTTC.

This clonotype was seen many times. The rearrangement uses TRBV10-1 and TRBJ2-2; D call uncertain. The ends were cut back, 3 bases at V and 4 bases at J, with 12 bases in the middle. The CDR3 is made up of 15 amino acids. Germline loops: CDR1 WNHNN, CDR2 SYGVQD (reference sequence). CDR3 DNA sequence: TGCGCCAGCAGTGATTCCGACACAATCACCGGGGAGCTGTTTTTT. The encoded protein is CASSDSDTITGELFF.

This clonotype is judged medium-sized (0.01 to 0.1%). The chain is built from TRBV30 and TRBJ2-5, with D possibly being TRBD2 (5 bases). Per germline, CDR1 GTSNPN and CDR2 SVGIG (reference sequence). V was clipped by 4 bases and J by 3 bases, with 6 bases between them. The CDR3 has 11 residues. The CDR3 here is CAWKRKETQYF. In DNA, the CDR3 is TGTGCCTGGAAGCGGAAAGAGACCCAGTACTTC.